A single TCR beta chain is shown here with its context. Its antigen remains unknown. The source of the sample is a study of OX40 agonist ivuxolimab in advanced cancers. As for the study in general: The study reported partial responses in three patients: one hepatocellular carcinoma, two cutaneous melanoma. Regarding the study as a whole: The investigators did not determine what antigen specificity the expanded peripheral T cells had. At 0.1 to 3.0 mg/kg and by week 6, clonal expansion occurred in CD4+ and CD8+ blood T cells.

Sampling of blood occurred at baseline, cycle 4 day 1, and cycle 7 day 1. In germline, CDR1 is SEHNR, CDR2 FQNEAQ (reference sequence). The length of the CDR3 is 12 residues. Trimming removed 6 bases from V and 4 bases from J, with 9 bases in between. The method was immunoSEQ multiplex PCR; TCRdb's version includes in-frame clones alone and lacks a portion of them. Here the sample spans tens of thousands of clones, roughly 93% being singletons. This chain uses TRBV7-9 with TRBJ1-2; D gene ambiguous. The sample consisted of CD4+ or CD8+ T cells sorted from blood, taken in a trial of the OX40 agonist ivuxolimab. This TCR was recovered from an adult with an advanced solid tumor such as melanoma, head and neck, liver or kidney cancer. The CDR3 bases are TGTGCCAGCAGTCCCGATGGCTATGGCTACACCTTC. It codes for CASSPDGYGYTF.